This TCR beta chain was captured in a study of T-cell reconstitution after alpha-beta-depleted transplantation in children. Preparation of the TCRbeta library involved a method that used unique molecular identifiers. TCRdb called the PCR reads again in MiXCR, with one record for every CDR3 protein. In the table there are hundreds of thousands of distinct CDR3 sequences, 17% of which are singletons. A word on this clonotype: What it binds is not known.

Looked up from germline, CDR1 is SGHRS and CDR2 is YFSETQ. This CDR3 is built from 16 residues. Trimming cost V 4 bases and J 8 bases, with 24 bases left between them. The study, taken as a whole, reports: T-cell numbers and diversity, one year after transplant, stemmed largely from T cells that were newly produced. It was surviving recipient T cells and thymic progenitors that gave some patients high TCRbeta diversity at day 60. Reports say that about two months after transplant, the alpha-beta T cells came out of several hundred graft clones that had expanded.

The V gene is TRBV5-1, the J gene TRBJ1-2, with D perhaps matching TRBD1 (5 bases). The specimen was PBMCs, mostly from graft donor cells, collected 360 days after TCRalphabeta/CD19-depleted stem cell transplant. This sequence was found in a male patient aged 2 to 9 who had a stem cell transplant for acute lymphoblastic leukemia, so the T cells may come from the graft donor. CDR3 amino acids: CASSPGTFLEFGGYTF. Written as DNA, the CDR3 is TGCGCCAGCAGCCCGGGGACCTTCCTTGAGTTCGGAGGCTACACCTTC.